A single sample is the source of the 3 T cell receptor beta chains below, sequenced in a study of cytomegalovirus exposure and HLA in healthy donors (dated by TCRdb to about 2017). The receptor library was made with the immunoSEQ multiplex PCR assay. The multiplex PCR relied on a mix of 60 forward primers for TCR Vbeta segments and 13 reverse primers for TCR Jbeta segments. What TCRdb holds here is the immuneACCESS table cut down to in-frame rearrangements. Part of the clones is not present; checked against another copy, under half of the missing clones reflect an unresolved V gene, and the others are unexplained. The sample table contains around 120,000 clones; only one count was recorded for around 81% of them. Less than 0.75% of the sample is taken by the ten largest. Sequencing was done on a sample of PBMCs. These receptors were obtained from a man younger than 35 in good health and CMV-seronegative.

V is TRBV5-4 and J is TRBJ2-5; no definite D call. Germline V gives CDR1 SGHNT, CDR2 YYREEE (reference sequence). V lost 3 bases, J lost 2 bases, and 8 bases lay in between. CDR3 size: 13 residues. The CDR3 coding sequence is TGTGCCAGCAGCTCGCGTCAACAAGAGACCCAGTACTTC. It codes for CASSSRQQETQYF.

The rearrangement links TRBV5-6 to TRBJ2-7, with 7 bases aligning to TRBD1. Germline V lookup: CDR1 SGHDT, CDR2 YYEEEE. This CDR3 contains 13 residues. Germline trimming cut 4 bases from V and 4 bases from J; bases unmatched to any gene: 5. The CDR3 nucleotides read TGTGCCAGCAGCAGAGGGACAGCGTACGAGCAGTACTTC. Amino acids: CASSRGTAYEQYF.

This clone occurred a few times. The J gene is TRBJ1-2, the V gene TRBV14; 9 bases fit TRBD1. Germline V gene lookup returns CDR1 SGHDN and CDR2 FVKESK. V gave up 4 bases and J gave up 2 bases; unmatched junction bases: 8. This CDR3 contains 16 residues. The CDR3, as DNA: TGTGCCAGCAGCCCCTCCGGGACAGGGAGAAACTATGGCTACACCTTC. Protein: CASSPSGTGRNYGYTF.